The subject of this entry is one TCR beta chain. Its specificity is not known. Germline lookup yields CDR1 SQVTM and CDR2 ANQGSEA. Losses at the gene ends were 6 bases for V and 3 bases for J; bases not matched to a gene: 7. This CDR3 is 14 amino acids long. This entry comes from a study of blood T cells in healthy people across ages. Findings of the study overall: Estimates of diversity drawn from one million T cells were considered underestimates. Older age went with lower TCR beta diversity per million T cells, in a roughly linear way.

PCR was performed a second time for 7 to 11 cycles using a sample-barcoded 5' primer and a J-beta primer mix. TCRdb itself ran the 5' RACE reads through MiXCR, one entry per CDR3 protein. The sample yields roughly 2 million distinct CDR3 sequences, 49% seen once. V and J are TRBV29-1 and TRBJ1-4, with TRBD1 identical over 7 bases. This TCR was recovered from a woman aged 35 to 49 in good health. The sequencing sample was made of blood. The CDR3 region has the DNA TGCAGCGTACACAACGGACAGGCTAATGAAAAACTGTTTTTT. Translation: CSVHNGQANEKLFF. The variable domain in full, completed from reference TRBV29-1 and TRBJ1-4, reads SAVISQKPSRDICQRGTSLTIQCQVDSQVTMMFWYRQQPGQSLTLIATANQGSEATYESGFVIDKFPISRPNLTFSTLTVSNMSPEDSSIYLCSVHNGQANEKLFFGSGTQLSVL.